The 15 T cell receptor beta chains reported below all come from one sample, sequenced in a study of CD8 T cells in ankylosing spondylitis. TCRdb itself ran the 5' RACE reads through MiXCR, one entry per CDR3 protein. The sample lists 130,000 to 150,000 distinct CDR3 sequences, 8% to 9% seen once, with 7.3% in the top ten. What was sequenced was synovial fluid, either unsorted or a sorted T cell fraction (not recorded which). These receptors all stem from a male donor with ankylosing spondylitis.

J is TRBJ1-6 and V is TRBV6-5; D uncertain. CDR1 is MNHEY, CDR2 SVGAGI, per germline. Between the trimmed V and J ends, which lost 4 bases and 9 bases, there was a span of 10 bases. The CDR3 spans 13 residues. In nucleotides, the CDR3 is TGTGCCAGCAGTTCCTTAACGCCTTCACCCCTCCACTTT. Translation gives CASSSLTPSPLHF.

This clonotype has more than one count but fewer than ten. The CDR3 DNA reads TGCAGTGCTAGAGAGGGGGGTTTTGATTCACCCCTCCACTTT. It encodes CSAREGGFDSPLHF. V gene TRBV20-1 combines with J gene TRBJ1-6, with D maybe TRBD1 (5 bases). This CDR3 is built from 14 residues. The germline V gene encodes CDR1 DFQATT and CDR2 SNEGSKA (reference sequence). Trimming shortened V by 0 bases and J by 8 bases, and 11 bases separated the two germline ends.

This clonotype was counted many times. As DNA, the CDR3 is TGCGCCAGCAGCCGAACATCGTCTGGGGCCAACGTCCTGACTTTC. Amino acids: CASSRTSSGANVLTF. V gene TRBV4-1 combines with J gene TRBJ2-6, with D uncertain. The germline CDR1 and CDR2 sequences are MGHRA and YSYEKL. V was shortened by 4 bases and J by 1 base, with 8 bases between the two germline ends. The CDR3 spans 15 residues.

This clonotype appeared many times. This chain links TRBV3-1 with TRBJ2-5; D possibly corresponds to TRBD2 (5 bases). CDR1 is LGHDT, CDR2 YNNKEL, per germline (reference sequence). The CDR3 has 13 residues. V was trimmed by 6 bases and J by 2 bases, leaving 10 bases between them. Here the CDR3 DNA reads TGTGCCAGCAGGGGAGACAATCAAGAGACCCAGTACTTC. Translated, it gives CASRGDNQETQYF.

This clonotype occurred a few times. The rearrangement links TRBV7-2 to TRBJ1-4, with 7 nucleotides matching TRBD1. The CDR3 spans 14 residues. The germline V gene encodes CDR1 SGHTA and CDR2 FQGNSA. Losses at the gene ends were 3 bases for V and 6 bases for J; bases not matched to a gene: 4. In DNA, the CDR3 is TGTGCCAGCAGCTTCCAGGGGGGCGATGAAAAACTGTTTTTT. Protein product: CASSFQGGDEKLFF.

The table lists this clonotype with a few counts. The genes are TRBV28 and TRBJ2-7; no clear D gene. The CDR3 has 13 residues. Per the germline V gene, CDR1 is MDHEN and CDR2 is SYDVKM. The ends were cut back, 5 bases at V and 6 bases at J, with 14 bases in the middle. CDR3 DNA: TGTGCCAGCAGTCAACTGAGGACCTTCGAGCAGTACTTC. Translation gives CASSQLRTFEQYF.

This clonotype has a handful of counts. The chain recombines TRBV15 with TRBJ2-7; TRBD1 is a possible D gene (6 bases). The V and J ends lost 0 bases and 2 bases respectively, with 11 bases between them. Per the germline V gene, CDR1 is LNHNV and CDR2 is YYDKDF (reference sequence). CDR3 length: 15 amino acids. CDR3 bases: TGTGCCACCAGCAGAGATTGGCAGGGGACCTACGAGCAGTACTTC. It yields the protein CATSRDWQGTYEQYF. The variable domain in full, with the rest retrieved from reference TRBV15 and TRBJ2-7, is DAMVIQNPRYQVTQFGKPVTLSCSQTLNHNVMYWYQQKSSQAPKLLFHYYDKDFNNEADTPDNFQSRRPNTSFCFLDIRSPGLGDTAMYLCATSRDWQGTYEQYFGPGTRLTVT.

The J gene is TRBJ2-5, the V gene TRBV7-2; D is undetermined. The CDR3 covers 15 residues. Looked up from germline, CDR1 is SGHTA and CDR2 is FQGNSA. V lost 4 bases, J lost 2 bases, and 14 bases lay in between. The CDR3 region is CASSSRGSPQETQYF. In nucleotides, the CDR3 is TGTGCCAGCAGCTCCCGCGGCAGCCCGCAAGAGACCCAGTACTTC.

This clonotype occurred many times. In DNA, the CDR3 is TGTGCCAGCAGCGTAGTCGGCAGCCATTCACCCCTCCACTTT. Its translation is CASSVVGSHSPLHF. This chain links TRBV9 with TRBJ1-6; no clear D. The CDR3 totals 14 residues. V lost 0 bases and J 8 bases, leaving 9 bases between the germline ends. The germline V gene encodes CDR1 SGDLS and CDR2 YYNGEE. The full variable domain, completed using reference TRBV9 and TRBJ1-6, is DSGVTQTPKHLITATGQRVTLRCSPRSGDLSVYWYQQSLDQGLQFLIQYYNGEERAKGNILERFSAQQFPDLHSELNLSSLELGDSALYFCASSVVGSHSPLHFGNGTRLTVT.

The chain employs TRBV11-1 and TRBJ2-7; a possible D gene is TRBD2 (5 bases). V dropped 5 bases and J dropped 0 bases, with 14 bases sitting between them. Per the germline V gene, CDR1 is SGHAT and CDR2 is FQDESV (reference sequence). The CDR3 length is 15 residues. The CDR3 DNA sequence: TGTGCCAGCAGCCCCCAGAGCGGTAGCTCCTACGAGCAGTACTTC. Translating it yields CASSPQSGSSYEQYF.

The chain is built from TRBV6-1 and TRBJ1-2; D gene uncertain. The germline CDR1 and CDR2 sequences are MNHNS and SASEGT. CDR3 length: 13 residues. V lost 10 bases and J 4 bases, leaving 16 bases between the germline ends. CDR3 in DNA: TGTGCCATCCGGAGACCCGGAGGCTATGGCTACACCTTC. This sequence encodes CAIRRPGGYGYTF.

This clonotype was detected ten times or more. This chain links TRBV4-3 with TRBJ1-2; D perhaps matches TRBD1 (6 bases). Trimming cost V 3 bases and J 7 bases, with 18 bases left between them. The CDR3 length is 15 residues. Germline V gives CDR1 LGHNA, CDR2 YSLEER. The CDR3 nucleotides are TGCGCCAGCAGCCATACCGGGCCCCAAGGGGGTGGCTACACCTTC. Residues: CASSHTGPQGGGYTF.

The table lists this clonotype with many counts. This rearrangement joins TRBV20-1 to TRBJ1-1, with 8 bases matching TRBD1. The germline CDR1 and CDR2 sequences are DFQATT and SNEGSKA (reference sequence). V gave up 2 bases and J gave up 0 bases; unmatched junction bases: 8. This CDR3 spans 16 amino acids. The CDR3 nucleotides are TGCAGTGCTAGATCCTGGGGGACAGGTCTGAACACTGAAGCTTTCTTT. This sequence encodes CSARSWGTGLNTEAFF.

This chain connects TRBV4-2 to TRBJ1-4, with D maybe TRBD1 (6 bases). CDR1 is LGHNA and CDR2 is YNFKEQ in the germline V gene. The CDR3 length is 17 residues. Trimming left V 0 bases short and J 8 bases short, with 19 bases between. Here the CDR3 DNA reads TGTGCCAGCAGCCAAGATTCCGGCAGGGGCGAGAGAGAAAAACTGTTTTTT. This gives the protein CASSQDSGRGEREKLFF.

The chain links TRBV14 to TRBJ1-2, with D perhaps TRBD1 (6 bases). Germline-derived CDR1 and CDR2 are SGHDN and FVKESK. Between the trimmed V and J ends, which lost 3 bases and 14 bases, there was a span of 19 bases. CDR3 length: 13 amino acids. CDR3 bases: TGTGCCAGCAGCCAGGGGGCAATGGGCCAAGAGACCTTC. Amino acids: CASSQGAMGQETF.